The sample holds many counts of the clone carrying this TCR beta chain. What it binds is not known. The source of the sample is a study of CD8+CD57+ T cells in acquired aplastic anemia. Findings and limits, study-wide: Statistical testing detected no significant gap in CD8+ Simpson's diversity between patients and controls. Overlapping CD8+ CDR3 repertoires of patients and controls contained about 27 shared sequences.

Before being chosen for sequencing, patients had shown CD8+CD57+ cell expansion by flow cytometry. Germline trimming cut 5 bases from V and 8 bases from J; bases unmatched to any gene: 4. This CDR3 comprises 14 residues. CDR3 and TCR beta VDJ profiling relied on genomic DNA as the template. MiXCR was run by TCRdb on the reads, yielding one entry per CDR3 protein. Among 210,000 or so distinct CDR3 sequences listed, around 49% were seen once. The TCR comes from a human donor with aplastic anemia. The source material was sorted CD4+, CD8+, or CD8+CD57+ T cells (not recorded which) from PBMCs. The J gene is TRBJ1-6, the V gene TRBV12-3 or TRBV12-4; 9 bases are a match to TRBD1. The DNA for the CDR3 is TGTGCCAGCAGTGGCGGACAGGGGCATTCACCCCTCCACTTT. It encodes CASSGGQGHSPLHF.